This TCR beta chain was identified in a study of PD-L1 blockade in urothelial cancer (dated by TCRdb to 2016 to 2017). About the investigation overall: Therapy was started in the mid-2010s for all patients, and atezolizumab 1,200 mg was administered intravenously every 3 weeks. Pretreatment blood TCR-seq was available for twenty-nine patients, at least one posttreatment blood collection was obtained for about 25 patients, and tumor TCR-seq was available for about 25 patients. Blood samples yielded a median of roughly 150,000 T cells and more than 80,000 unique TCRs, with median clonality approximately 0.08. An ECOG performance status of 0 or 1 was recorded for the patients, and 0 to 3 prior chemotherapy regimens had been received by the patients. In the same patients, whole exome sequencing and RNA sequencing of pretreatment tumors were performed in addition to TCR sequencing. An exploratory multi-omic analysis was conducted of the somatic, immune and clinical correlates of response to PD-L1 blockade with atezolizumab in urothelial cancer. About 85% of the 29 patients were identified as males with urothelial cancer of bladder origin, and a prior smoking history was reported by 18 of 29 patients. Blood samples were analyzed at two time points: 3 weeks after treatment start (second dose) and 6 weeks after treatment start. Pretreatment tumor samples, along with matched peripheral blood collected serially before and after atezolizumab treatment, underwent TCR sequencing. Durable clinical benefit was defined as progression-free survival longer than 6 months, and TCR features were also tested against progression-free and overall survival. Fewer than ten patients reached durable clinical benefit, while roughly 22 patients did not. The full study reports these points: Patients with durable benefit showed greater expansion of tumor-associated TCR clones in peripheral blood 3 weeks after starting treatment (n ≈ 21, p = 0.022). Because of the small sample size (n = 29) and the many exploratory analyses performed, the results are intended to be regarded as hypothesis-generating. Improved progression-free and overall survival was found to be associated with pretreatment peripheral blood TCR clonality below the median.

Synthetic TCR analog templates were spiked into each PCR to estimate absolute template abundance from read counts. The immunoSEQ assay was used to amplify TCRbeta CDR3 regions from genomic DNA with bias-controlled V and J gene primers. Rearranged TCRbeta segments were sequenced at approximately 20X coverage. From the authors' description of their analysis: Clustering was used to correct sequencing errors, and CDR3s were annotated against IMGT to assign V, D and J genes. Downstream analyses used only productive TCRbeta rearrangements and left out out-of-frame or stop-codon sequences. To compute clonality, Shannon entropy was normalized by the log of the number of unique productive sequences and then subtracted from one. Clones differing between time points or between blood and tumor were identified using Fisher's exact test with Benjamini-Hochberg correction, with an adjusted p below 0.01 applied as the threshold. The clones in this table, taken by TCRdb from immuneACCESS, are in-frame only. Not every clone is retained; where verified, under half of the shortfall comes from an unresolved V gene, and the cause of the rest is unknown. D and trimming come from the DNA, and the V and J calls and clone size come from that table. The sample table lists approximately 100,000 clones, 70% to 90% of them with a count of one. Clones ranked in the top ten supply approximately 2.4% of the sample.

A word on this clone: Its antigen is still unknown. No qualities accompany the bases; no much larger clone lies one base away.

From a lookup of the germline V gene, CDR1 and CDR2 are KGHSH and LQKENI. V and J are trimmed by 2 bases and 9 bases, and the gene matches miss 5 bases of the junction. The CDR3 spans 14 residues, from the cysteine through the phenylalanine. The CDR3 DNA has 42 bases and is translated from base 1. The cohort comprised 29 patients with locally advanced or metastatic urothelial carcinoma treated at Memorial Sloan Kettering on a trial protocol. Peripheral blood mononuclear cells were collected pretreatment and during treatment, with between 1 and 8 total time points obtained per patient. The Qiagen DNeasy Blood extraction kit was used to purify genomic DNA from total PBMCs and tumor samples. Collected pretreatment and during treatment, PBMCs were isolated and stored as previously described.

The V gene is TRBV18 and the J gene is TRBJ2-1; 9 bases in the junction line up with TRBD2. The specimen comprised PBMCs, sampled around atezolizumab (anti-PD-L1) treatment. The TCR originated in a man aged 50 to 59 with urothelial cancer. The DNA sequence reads TGTGCCAGCTCACCATCTGCGGGAGGGGGTGAGCAGTTCTTC. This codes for CASSPSAGGGEQFF.